This T cell receptor (beta chain) is drawn from a study of graft-versus-host responses after intestinal transplantation. Study context: Transplant types were multivisceral, liver-intestinal, or isolated intestinal.

Study-level points and caveats: GvH clones turned up in recipient marrow; some had shown up first in ileum or blood. Patients who carried graft-donor T cell macrochimerism also had high graft-versus-host to host-versus-graft clonal ratios in their allografts.

Comments on this clone: What it binds is not known.

Sequencing was performed with immunoSEQ multiplex PCR; in TCRdb, only in-frame clones are kept and a portion is missing. The sample holds approximately 85,000 clones; roughly 93% are singletons and the top ten take around 1.1%. V was clipped by 7 bases and J by 0 bases, with 6 bases between them. This CDR3 comprises 13 residues. Germline CDR1 reads SNHLY; CDR2 reads FYNNEI. The clonotype comes from a human donor who was the organ donor for an intestinal transplant. This material consisted of unstimulated CD8+ T cells sorted from spleen or lymph node cells, taken before transplant. The V gene is TRBV2, the J gene TRBJ1-4; D is unclear. The CDR3 reads CASTRATNEKLFF. DNA for the CDR3: TGTGCCAGCACCCGGGCAACTAATGAAAAACTGTTTTTT.